In this sample, the clone carrying this TCR beta chain turned up a few times. Method: immunoSEQ multiplex PCR; TCRdb's copy keeps in-frame clones and lacks some. The sample shows approximately 130,000 clones, around 86% of them seen only once. The source of the sample is a study of blood T cell repertoires in COVID-19. The overall study: Both acute and convalescent COVID-19 samples were obtained from the United States, Italy and Spain. PBMCs, B-cell-depleted T cells, or T cells provided the cDNA or gDNA that made up the material.

Germline CDR1 SGHDN, CDR2 FVKESK. CDR3 length: 12 residues. Trimming cost V 3 bases and J 9 bases, with 8 bases left between them. This clonotype was obtained from a man aged 25 to 45 who had recovered from COVID-19. Sequencing input: PBMCs or T cells enriched from blood (not recorded which). The chain carries TRBV14 and TRBJ2-2, with D hard to call. The CDR3: CASSQSRWELFF. As DNA, the CDR3 is TGTGCCAGCAGCCAGAGTCGGTGGGAGCTGTTTTTT.